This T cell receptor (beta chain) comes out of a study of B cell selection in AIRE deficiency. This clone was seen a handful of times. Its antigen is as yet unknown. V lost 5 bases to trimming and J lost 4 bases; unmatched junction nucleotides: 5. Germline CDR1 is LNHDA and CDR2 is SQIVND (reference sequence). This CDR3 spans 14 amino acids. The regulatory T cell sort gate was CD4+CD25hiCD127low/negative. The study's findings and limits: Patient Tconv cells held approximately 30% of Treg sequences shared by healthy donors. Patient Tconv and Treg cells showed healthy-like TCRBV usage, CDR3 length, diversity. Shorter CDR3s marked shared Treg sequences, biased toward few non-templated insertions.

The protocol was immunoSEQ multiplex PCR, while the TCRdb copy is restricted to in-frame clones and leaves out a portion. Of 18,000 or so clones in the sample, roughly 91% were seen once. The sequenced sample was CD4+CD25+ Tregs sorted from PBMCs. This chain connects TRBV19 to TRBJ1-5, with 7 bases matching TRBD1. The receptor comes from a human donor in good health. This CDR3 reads CASSLQTGNQPQHF. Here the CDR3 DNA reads TGTGCCAGTAGTCTTCAGACAGGGAATCAGCCCCAGCATTTT.